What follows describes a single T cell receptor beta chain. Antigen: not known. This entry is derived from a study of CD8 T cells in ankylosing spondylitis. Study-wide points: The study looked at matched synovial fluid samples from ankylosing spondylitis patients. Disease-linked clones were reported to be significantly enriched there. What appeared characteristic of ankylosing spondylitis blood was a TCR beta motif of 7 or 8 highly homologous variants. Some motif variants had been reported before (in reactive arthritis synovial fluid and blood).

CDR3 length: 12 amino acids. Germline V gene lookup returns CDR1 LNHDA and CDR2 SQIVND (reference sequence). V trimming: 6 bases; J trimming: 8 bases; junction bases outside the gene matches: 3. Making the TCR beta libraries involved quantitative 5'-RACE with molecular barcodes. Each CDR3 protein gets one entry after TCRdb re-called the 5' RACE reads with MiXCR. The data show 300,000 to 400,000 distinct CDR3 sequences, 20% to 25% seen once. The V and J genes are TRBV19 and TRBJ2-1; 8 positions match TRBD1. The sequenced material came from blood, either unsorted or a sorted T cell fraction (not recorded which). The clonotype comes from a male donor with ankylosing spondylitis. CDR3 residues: CASRNRGDEQFF. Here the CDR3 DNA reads TGTGCCAGTAGAAACAGGGGGGATGAGCAGTTCTTC.